Presented here are 24 T cell receptor beta chains from one specimen sequenced in a study of blood T cells in healthy people across ages. Through a sample-barcoded 5' primer and a J-beta primer mix, a second PCR was run for roughly 7 to 12 cycles. TCRdb independently ran MiXCR on the 5' RACE reads; one entry per CDR3 protein. The table has roughly 680,000 distinct CDR3 sequences, around 21% seen once; the top ten hold approximately 3.6%. Sequencing was performed on blood. The origin of the receptors is a man in his sixties or seventies in good health.

V is TRBV28 and J is TRBJ2-5, with TRBD2 matching over 8 bases. Germline V gene sequence: CDR1 MDHEN, CDR2 SYDVKM. After removal of 4 bases from V and 3 bases from J, the junction contained 7 bases not matched to a gene. The CDR3 length is 15 residues. As DNA, the CDR3 is TGTGCCAGCAGTTCACCGGGACTAGGGAAAGAGACCCAGTACTTC. It yields the protein CASSSPGLGKETQYF.

The chain has TRBV5-4 and TRBJ2-5; 7 bases fit TRBD2. This CDR3 contains 15 residues. Germline CDR1 reads SGHNT; CDR2 reads YYREEE (reference sequence). V lost 1 base and J lost 1; bases outside the gene matches: 4. This CDR3 is CASSLTLAAQETQYF. CDR3 DNA sequence: TGTGCCAGCAGCTTGACCCTAGCGGCCCAAGAGACCCAGTACTTC.

Regarding this clonotype: The CDR3 carries no conserved terminal phenylalanine or tryptophan, so it likely arises from a read error. The gene calls are TRBV15 and TRBJ1-3; no clear D. This CDR3 has 17 residues. Trimming took off 0 bases at V and 0 bases at J, with 12 bases between the two ends. Germline values: CDR1 LNHNV, CDR2 YYDKDF (reference sequence). CDR3 DNA: TGTGCCACCAGCAGAGAACCCCGTCTGGACTCTGGAAACACCATATATTTA. Translation: CATSREPRLDSGNTIYL.

Remarks on this clonotype: At one end, the junction sequence differs from germline, possibly due to a read error. The genes are TRBV7-2 and TRBJ1-4, with 7 bases lining up with TRBD1. The CDR3 extends over 15 amino acids. Germline V gene sequence: CDR1 SGHTA, CDR2 FQGNSA. The DNA of the CDR3 is TGTGCCAGCAGCCCCGAGACAGGGAGAAATGAAGAACTGTTTTTT. This codes for CASSPETGRNEELFF.

This clonotype has just a few counts. The CDR3 region is CASSPTRWEQYF. The CDR3 bases are TGTGCCAGCAGTCCCACTAGGTGGGAGCAGTACTTC. The rearrangement links TRBV28 to TRBJ2-7; weak D call: TRBD2 (5 bases). CDR3 size: 12 residues. Germline V lookup: CDR1 MDHEN, CDR2 SYDVKM. V lost 5 bases and J lost 7, with 12 bases in between. Full variable domain (outside the CDR3, taken from reference TRBV28 and TRBJ2-7): DVKVTQSSRYLVKRTGEKVFLECVQDMDHENMFWYRQDPGLGLRLIYFSYDVKMKEKGDIPEGYSVSREKKERFSLILESASTNQTSMYLCASSPTRWEQYFGPGTRLTVT.

The chain uses TRBV30 and TRBJ1-5; 8 bases are shared with TRBD1. Per germline, CDR1 GTSNPN and CDR2 SVGIG (reference sequence). V was pared by 2 bases and J by 7 bases, with 4 bases of the junction left unmatched. This CDR3 is 13 amino acids long. The CDR3 here is CAWSNRGNQPQHF. In nucleotides, the CDR3 is TGTGCCTGGAGTAACAGGGGGAACCAGCCCCAGCATTTT.

The V and J genes are TRBV3-1 and TRBJ1-1, with D unclear. The V gene lost 0 bases and the J gene lost 5 bases, with 10 bases spanning the gap. CDR3 length: 14 residues. The germline CDR1 and CDR2 sequences are LGHDT and YNNKEL (reference sequence). This CDR3 reads CASSQEGWGTEAFF. CDR3 nucleotides: TGTGCCAGCAGCCAAGAGGGTTGGGGAACTGAAGCTTTCTTT.

The table lists this clonotype with a few counts. The chain joins TRBV30 to TRBJ2-7; the D is unclear. This CDR3 is built from 12 residues. Germline V gene sequence: CDR1 GTSNPN, CDR2 SVGIG (reference sequence). V dropped 3 bases and J dropped 1 base, with 7 bases sitting between them. The CDR3 DNA is TGTGCCTGGAGGGGCAGTTCCTACGAGCAGTACTTC. Its translation: CAWRGSSYEQYF. The full variable domain, its missing parts supplied by reference TRBV30 and TRBJ2-7, is SQTIHQWPATLVQPVGSPLSLECTVEGTSNPNLYWYRQAAGRGLQLLFYSVGIGQISSEVPQNLSASRPQDRQFILSSKKLLLSDSGFYLCAWRGSSYEQYFGPGTRLTVT.

This clonotype was seen a handful of times. The chain joins TRBV4-1 to TRBJ1-3; the match to TRBD1 covers 8 bases. From germline, CDR1 is MGHRA and CDR2 YSYEKL. The CDR3 length is 16 residues. The J segment lost 5 bases and the V segment lost 2 bases, leaving 8 bases of the junction unmatched. CDR3 in amino acids: CASSQFAAGGRNTIYF. The CDR3 nucleotides are TGCGCCAGCAGCCAATTTGCAGCAGGGGGCCGAAACACCATATATTTT.

The V and J genes are TRBV3-1 and TRBJ2-5, with 7 bases that match TRBD1. Germline trimming cut 3 bases from V and 2 bases from J; bases unmatched to any gene: 3. The CDR3 is made up of 14 amino acids. Looked up from germline, CDR1 is LGHDT and CDR2 is YNNKEL (reference sequence). CDR3 sequence: CASSHGTAQETQYF. The CDR3 DNA is TGTGCCAGCAGCCACGGGACAGCTCAAGAGACCCAGTACTTC.

The chain couples TRBV25-1 to TRBJ2-7; 7 bases are a match to TRBD2. The length of the CDR3 is 15 residues. The J segment lost 7 bases and the V segment lost 7 bases, leaving 16 bases of the junction unmatched. CDR1 MGHDK and CDR2 SYGVNS come from the germline V gene. CDR3 protein: CASTSPGGGLLEQYF. The CDR3 nucleotides are TGTGCCAGCACTAGTCCGGGGGGAGGCCTCTTGGAGCAGTACTTC.

This clonotype was seen only a few times. This chain links TRBV2 with TRBJ2-5, with D uncertain. The CDR3 is 14 amino acids. Trimming shortened V by 8 bases and J by 1 base, and 14 bases separated the two germline ends. Germline values: CDR1 SNHLY, CDR2 FYNNEI. In nucleotides, the CDR3 is TGTGCCAGCCCGTCCGTTAGGGCCCAAGAGACCCAGTACTTC. As protein: CASPSVRAQETQYF.

This clonotype showed up just a few times. The CDR3 region has the DNA TGTGCCAGCAGTTTAGAATCTGGCTACACCTTC. Its translation: CASSLESGYTF. The rearrangement links TRBV28 to TRBJ1-2; D not certain. Looked up from germline, CDR1 is MDHEN and CDR2 is SYDVKM. The CDR3 loop spans 11 amino acids. V dropped 2 bases and J dropped 7 bases, with 5 bases sitting between them.

This clonotype was seen a few times. The V call is TRBV28, the J call TRBJ2-3, with 10 bases matching TRBD2. V dropped 5 bases and J dropped 3; count of bases not matched to a gene: 11. Per the germline V gene, CDR1 is MDHEN and CDR2 is SYDVKM. This CDR3 contains 17 residues. CDR3 DNA sequence: TGTGCCAGCAGTCCGCCGGGACTAGCGATGGGAACAGATACGCAGTATTTT. Its translation: CASSPPGLAMGTDTQYF.

This clonotype was seen many times. The J gene is TRBJ2-1, the V gene TRBV20-1, with D perhaps matching TRBD1 or TRBD2 (5 bases each). Trimming took off 6 bases at V and 5 bases at J, with 14 bases between the two ends. Germline-derived CDR1 and CDR2 are DFQATT and SNEGSKA (reference sequence). The CDR3 extends over 13 amino acids. The CDR3 loop reads CSAYRDENNEQFF. The CDR3 nucleotides read TGCAGTGCGTACCGGGACGAAAACAATGAGCAGTTCTTC.

The chain joins TRBV2 to TRBJ2-3; TRBD2 matches at 9 bases. V shed 2 bases, J shed 7 bases, and the junction held 4 bases outside the gene matches. Germline-derived CDR1 and CDR2 are SNHLY and FYNNEI. CDR3 size: 14 residues. CDR3 nucleotide sequence: TGTGCCAGCAGTGAACTAGCTAGCGGGAATACGCAGTATTTT. Translated: CASSELASGNTQYF.

The sample holds a few counts of this clonotype. V and J are TRBV3-1 and TRBJ1-1, with 8 bases matching TRBD1. This CDR3 is 15 amino acids long. Germline lookup yields CDR1 LGHDT and CDR2 YNNKEL (reference sequence). V was clipped by 3 bases and J by 5 bases; unmatched bases: 8. CDR3: CASSHGTGQGTEAFF. The CDR3 nucleotides read TGTGCCAGCAGCCATGGGACAGGCCAGGGGACTGAAGCTTTCTTT.

This clonotype was picked up a small number of times. This rearrangement joins TRBV20-1 to TRBJ2-7; 7 bases match TRBD1. This CDR3 spans 12 amino acids. With V trimmed by 1 base and J by 13 bases, 10 bases remained unmatched. Germline lookup yields CDR1 DFQATT and CDR2 SNEGSKA (reference sequence). The CDR3 DNA reads TGCAGTGCTAGAGCACAGGGGTTGGGATATTACTTC. Protein product: CSARAQGLGYYF.

This chain connects TRBV9 to TRBJ2-3; D is unclear. The CDR3 contains 14 residues. CDR1 and CDR2 from the germline V gene are SGDLS and YYNGEE. Trimming cost V 0 bases and J 2 bases, with 7 bases left between them. CDR3 amino acids: CASSVGQITDTQYF. CDR3 bases: TGTGCCAGCAGCGTAGGCCAGATCACAGATACGCAGTATTTT.

This clonotype was observed a few times. The chain's CDR3 is CASRGTVTDTQYF. The DNA of the CDR3 is TGCGCCAGCAGAGGGACAGTCACGGATACGCAGTATTTT. The gene calls are TRBV5-1 and TRBJ2-3; 7 nucleotides agree with TRBD1. The CDR3 has 13 amino acids. Germline V gene lookup returns CDR1 SGHRS and CDR2 YFSETQ. With 5 bases clipped from V and 6 bases from J, the junction kept 6 bases outside the gene matches.

The chain joins TRBV2 to TRBJ2-1; 11 positions agree with TRBD2. The J segment lost 12 bases and the V segment lost 3 bases, leaving 10 bases of the junction unmatched. Germline V CDR1 and CDR2: SNHLY, FYNNEI. This CDR3 contains 15 residues. The CDR3 sequence: CASSEDSGRAAGQFF. CDR3 sequence (DNA): TGTGCCAGCAGTGAGGATAGCGGGAGGGCCGCTGGGCAGTTCTTC.

This clonotype has a handful of counts. The rearrangement links TRBV7-2 to TRBJ2-3, with D perhaps matching TRBD2 (6 bases). This CDR3 has 17 residues. V gave up 1 base and J gave up 0 bases, with 14 bases separating them. Germline CDR1 and CDR2: SGHTA and FQGNSA. CDR3 sequence: CASSLVVWGTSTDTQYF. The CDR3 nucleotides read TGTGCCAGCAGCTTAGTAGTTTGGGGGACTAGCACAGATACGCAGTATTTT.

This clonotype was picked up a small number of times. This chain uses TRBV5-1 with TRBJ1-2; D is uncertain. This CDR3 comprises 13 residues. V gave up 4 bases and J gave up 6 bases, with 13 bases separating them. The germline V gene has CDR1 SGHRS and CDR2 YFSETQ. CDR3 loop: CASSPPSPHGYTF. The CDR3 region has the DNA TGCGCCAGCAGCCCTCCGTCCCCACATGGCTACACCTTC.

The CDR3 sequence is CASSDPGVHYGYTF. The CDR3 nucleotides read TGTGCCAGCAGTGACCCGGGGGTTCACTATGGCTACACCTTC. The rearrangement links TRBV25-1 to TRBJ1-2, with TRBD1 as a possible D gene (5 bases). The CDR3 extends over 14 amino acids. The germline CDR1 and CDR2 sequences are MGHDK and SYGVNS. The V end was cut by 3 bases, the J end by 3 bases, with 11 bases between.